This record covers a single T cell receptor beta chain. Its antigen is not identified. The sample is drawn from a study of cytomegalovirus exposure and HLA in healthy donors. Background on the study: Early released data had 65 million to 100 million unique TCRs, all coming from HLA-typed donors. General observations from the study: Some V segments (TRBV6-2 and TRBV6-3 among them) were excluded as indistinguishable.

Per the germline V gene, CDR1 is SGHRS and CDR2 is YFSETQ. The V and J ends lost 1 base and 0 bases respectively, with 8 bases between them. This CDR3 comprises 15 residues. The PCR ran on 60 Vbeta and 13 Jbeta primers. This table comes from immunoSEQ multiplex PCR, and its TCRdb copy is limited to in-frame clones, with some not included. The sample yields about 150,000 clones, roughly 82% seen once. Input material: PBMCs. V is TRBV5-1 and J is TRBJ2-1, with D possibly being TRBD1 (5 bases). The clonotype originates from a man aged 30 to 39 in good health and CMV-seronegative. CDR3 loop: CASSLNTGSYNEQFF. The CDR3 DNA is TGCGCCAGCAGCTTGAACACAGGCTCCTACAATGAGCAGTTCTTC. Together with reference TRBV5-1 and TRBJ2-1, the CDR3 gives the full variable domain: KAGVTQTPRYLIKTRGQQVTLSCSPISGHRSVSWYQQTPGQGLQFLFEYFSETQRNKGNFPGRFSGRQFSNSRSEMNVSTLELGDSALYLCASSLNTGSYNEQFFGPGTRLTVL.